This is a list of T cell receptor beta chains from one sample in a study of shared clonotypes between healthy human individuals. Clones were sequenced by immunoSEQ multiplex PCR, and TCRdb holds only the in-frame ones, with some missing. The sample lists more than 2 million clones; around 95% were seen once. The material sequenced was naive CD4+ T cells sorted from blood. These TCRs come from a man between 18 and 35 years old in good health. Each CDR3 is given with its conserved first and last residue. Fields, in order: J gene, D gene, clone size, V gene, CDR3 protein, CDR3 DNA. D genes are given only for firm matches. A row's size may be missing; if present it is once, few, many or a size class.

J: TRBJ2-1; D: TRBD2; size: .; V: TRBV10-3; CDR3: CAISEISGGNEQFF; DNA: TGTGCCATCAGTGAGATTAGCGGGGGCAATGAGCAGTTCTTC
J: TRBJ2-5; D: .; size: .; V: TRBV9; CDR3: CASSVGSRGKETQYF; DNA: TGTGCCAGCAGCGTAGGCTCTCGGGGGAAAGAGACCCAGTACTTC
J: TRBJ1-2; D: .; size: .; V: TRBV5-1; CDR3: CASSTGGSDGYTF; DNA: TGCGCCAGCAGCACGGGTGGGTCGGACGGCTACACCTTC
J: TRBJ2-7; D: TRBD1; size: .; V: TRBV19; CDR3: CASSSPGQGNYEQYF; DNA: TGTGCCAGTAGTTCTCCGGGACAGGGAAACTACGAGCAGTACTTC
J: TRBJ1-2; D: TRBD1; size: .; V: TRBV28; CDR3: CASSFPPGQPYGYTF; DNA: TGTGCCAGCAGTTTTCCCCCGGGACAGCCGTATGGCTACACCTTC
J: TRBJ2-7; D: TRBD1; size: .; V: TRBV19; CDR3: CASSMGQGPYEQYF; DNA: TGTGCCAGTAGTATGGGACAGGGTCCCTACGAGCAGTACTTC
J: TRBJ1-1; D: .; size: .; V: TRBV30; CDR3: CAWRPRGLKNTEAFF; DNA: TGTGCCTGGAGGCCACGGGGACTCAAAAACACTGAAGCTTTCTTT
J: TRBJ1-1; D: .; size: .; V: TRBV5-4; CDR3: CASSLNRYVTLAEAFF; DNA: TGTGCCAGCAGCTTGAACCGTTATGTAACTCTGGCTGAAGCTTTCTTT
J: TRBJ2-1; D: .; size: .; V: TRBV27; CDR3: CASSLVAGLMYNEQFF; DNA: TGTGCCAGCAGTTTAGTAGCCGGGTTGATGTACAATGAGCAGTTCTTC
J: TRBJ2-5; D: TRBD1; size: .; V: TRBV5-1; CDR3: CASSRTGLETQYF; DNA: TGCGCCAGCAGCCGGACAGGGTTAGAGACCCAGTACTTC
J: TRBJ2-3; D: .; size: .; V: TRBV12-2; CDR3: CASRLGESTDTQYF; DNA: TGTGCAAGTCGCTTGGGTGAAAGCACAGATACGCAGTATTTT
J: TRBJ1-3; D: .; size: once; V: TRBV10-3; CDR3: CAISEHGTSGNTIYF; DNA: TGTGCCATCAGTGAGCACGGGACCTCTGGAAACACCATATATTTT
J: TRBJ2-7; D: .; size: .; V: TRBV5-1; CDR3: CASSLEGRETYEQYF; DNA: TGCGCCAGCAGCTTGGAGGGGCGGGAAACCTACGAGCAGTACTTC
J: TRBJ2-1; D: TRBD1; size: .; V: TRBV7-8; CDR3: CASSQTGTGNYNEQFF; DNA: TGTGCCAGCAGCCAGACCGGGACAGGGAATTACAATGAGCAGTTCTTC
J: TRBJ1-1; D: .; size: .; V: TRBV2; CDR3: CASSETEVNTEAFF; DNA: TGTGCCAGCAGTGAAACGGAGGTGAACACTGAAGCTTTCTTT